The 32 T cell receptor beta chains reported below all come from one sample, sequenced in a study of T-cell memory formation after mild COVID-19. Each CDR3 protein is one row after TCRdb ran MiXCR on the 5' RACE reads. Of more than 300,000 distinct CDR3 sequences listed, 20% to 25% were seen once; the top ten hold 21%. Specimen: PBMCs or a T cell subset sorted from them (not recorded which). The receptors were sampled from a man aged 18 to 35 who had mild COVID-19 (a few samples of this study predate the infection). Cell type and time point are not known.

In its sample, this clonotype was seen a few times. The DNA for the CDR3 is TGTGCCAGCAGCTTAGTAACGGGGGGACAAGAGACCCAGTACTTC. Protein product: CASSLVTGGQETQYF. The rearrangement joins TRBV7-2 to TRBJ2-5; 7 bases agree with TRBD2. The junction had 4 bases not matched to a gene; V was cut back by 1 base and J by 2 bases. The germline V gene encodes CDR1 SGHTA and CDR2 FQGNSA. The CDR3 length is 15 residues.

J is TRBJ2-7 and V is TRBV5-1, with 8 bases fitting TRBD1. J lost 5 bases, V lost 2 bases, and 9 bases had no gene match. There are 15 residues in the CDR3. Germline V CDR1 and CDR2: SGHRS, YFSETQ. CDR3 residues: CASSFYPGQGDEQYV. CDR3 DNA: TGCGCCAGCAGCTTCTACCCTGGACAGGGCGACGAGCAGTACGTC.

This clonotype was observed a few times. This chain joins TRBV4-3 and TRBJ1-6, with 8 bases identical to TRBD1. The CDR3 runs 18 residues. CDR1 is LGHNA and CDR2 is YSLEER in the germline V gene. V trimming: 0 bases; J trimming: 0 bases; junction bases outside the gene matches: 4. CDR3 sequence (DNA): TGCGCCAGCAGCCAAGAGACGACAGGGGTCTCCTATAATTCACCCCTCCACTTT. It yields the protein CASSQETTGVSYNSPLHF.

This clonotype was seen only a few times. V and J are TRBV5-4 and TRBJ2-3, with unresolved D. The CDR3 runs to 14 residues. CDR1 SGHNT and CDR2 YYREEE come from the germline V gene (reference sequence). V lost 4 bases, J lost 1 base, and 10 bases lay in between. DNA of the CDR3: TGTGCCAGCAGCCCCGGGTACGGCACAGATACGCAGTATTTT. Protein product: CASSPGYGTDTQYF. The variable domain in full, completed from reference TRBV5-4 and TRBJ2-3, reads ETGVTQSPTHLIKTRGQQVTLRCSSQSGHNTVSWYQQALGQGPQFIFQYYREEENGRGNFPPRFSGLQFPNYSSELNVNALELDDSALYLCASSPGYGTDTQYFGPGTRLTVL.

The table lists this clonotype with a few counts. The CDR3 region is CASSQRQSGELFF. The CDR3, as DNA: TGTGCCAGCAGCCAGAGGCAAAGCGGGGAGCTGTTTTTT. The V gene is TRBV7-2, the J gene TRBJ2-2; D not resolved. V was cut by 5 bases and J by 7 bases, with 11 bases left in between. The germline V gene encodes CDR1 SGHTA and CDR2 FQGNSA. This CDR3 region has 13 residues.

DNA of the CDR3: TGTGCCAGCAGCTTAAATTATGGGTCCGGGGAGCTGTTTTTT. This encodes CASSLNYGSGELFF. The gene calls are TRBV7-3 and TRBJ2-2; no firm D call. CDR1 and CDR2 from the germline V gene are SGHTA and FQGTGA. CDR3 length: 14 residues. V lost 1 base and J 6 bases, leaving 9 bases between the germline ends.

This rearrangement joins TRBV6-2 or TRBV6-3 to TRBJ1-6; D gene unclear. The germline V and J ends were trimmed by 6 bases and 10 bases, with 22 bases remaining between them. The CDR3 consists of 16 residues. Germline CDR1 is MNHEY and CDR2 is SVGEGT. CDR3 DNA sequence: TGTGCCAGCAGCTCTAGTTATCTGGACCGTGGGTCACCCCTCCACTTT. Its protein is CASSSSYLDRGSPLHF.

This clonotype was observed a few times. This rearrangement joins TRBV2 to TRBJ2-5; no reliable D call. CDR3 size: 11 residues. Trimming cost V 4 bases and J 5 bases, with 5 bases left between them. Germline CDR1 SNHLY, CDR2 FYNNEI. The CDR3 spells CASSVSETQYF. The CDR3 bases are TGTGCCAGCAGTGTTAGTGAGACCCAGTACTTC.

This clonotype was seen repeatedly, ten times or more. CDR3 coding DNA: TGTGCCAGCCGACGTAGCGGACAGGGCTTAAATGAGCAGTTCTTC. As protein: CASRRSGQGLNEQFF. J is TRBJ2-1 and V is TRBV7-2; 8 bases fit TRBD1. Germline V gives CDR1 SGHTA, CDR2 FQGNSA. Unmatched junction bases numbered 13, after V lost 8 bases and J lost 7 bases. This CDR3 is 15 amino acids long.

The gene calls are TRBV4-1 and TRBJ2-5; the match to TRBD2 covers 9 bases. This CDR3 contains 16 residues. CDR1 MGHRA and CDR2 YSYEKL come from the germline V gene. V trimming: 0 bases; J trimming: 5 bases; junction bases outside the gene matches: 7. In DNA, the CDR3 is TGCGCCAGCAGCCAAGATTGGGGACTAGCAACGGAGACCCAGTACTTC. Translating it yields CASSQDWGLATETQYF.

This clonotype was observed a handful of times. The rearrangement links TRBV4-2 to TRBJ2-2; weak D call: TRBD2 (5 bases). This CDR3 spans 17 amino acids. Trimming removed 0 bases from V and 2 bases from J, with 13 bases in between. Germline CDR1 LGHNA, CDR2 YNFKEQ. CDR3 in amino acids: CASSQDAPRGNTGELFF. The CDR3 DNA follows: TGTGCCAGCAGCCAAGATGCCCCCCGGGGAAACACCGGGGAGCTGTTTTTT.

This clonotype was recorded a few times. The chain employs TRBV3-1 and TRBJ1-2; D is unresolved. Trimming took off 4 bases at V and 4 bases at J, with 13 bases between the two ends. CDR1 is LGHDT, CDR2 YNNKEL, per germline (reference sequence). This CDR3 has 14 residues. CDR3 bases: TGTGCCAGCAGCCCAAGACGGGCCGCCTATGGCTACACCTTC. Residues: CASSPRRAAYGYTF.

This clonotype was detected a few times. The chain has TRBV7-9 and TRBJ2-3; unclear D gene. This CDR3 is 17 amino acids long. The germline V gene encodes CDR1 SEHNR and CDR2 FQNEAQ (reference sequence). V gave up 4 bases and J gave up 0 bases, with 17 bases separating them. The CDR3 loop reads CASSYTLQGPSTDTQYF. In DNA form, the CDR3 reads TGTGCCAGCAGCTACACCTTACAAGGCCCCAGCACAGATACGCAGTATTTT. The variable domain in full, with the rest retrieved from reference TRBV7-9 and TRBJ2-3, is DTGVSQNPRHKITKRGQNVTFRCDPISEHNRLYWYRQTLGQGPEFLTYFQNEAQLEKSRLLSDRFSAERPKGSFSTLEIQRTEQGDSAMYLCASSYTLQGPSTDTQYFGPGTRLTVL.

This chain joins TRBV7-9 and TRBJ2-2, with TRBD2 as a possible D gene (5 bases). This CDR3 is 16 amino acids long. CDR1 is SEHNR, CDR2 FQNEAQ, per germline (reference sequence). The V gene lost 5 bases and the J gene lost 4 bases, with 17 bases spanning the gap. CDR3 loop: CASSARGWASTGELFF. CDR3 bases: TGTGCCAGCAGCGCACGGGGTTGGGCCAGCACCGGGGAGCTGTTTTTT.

V usage is TRBV3-1 and J usage is TRBJ1-5; no clear D gene. V was cut by 7 bases and J by 12 bases, with 16 bases left in between. Germline V gene data show CDR1 as LGHDT and CDR2 as YNNKEL (reference sequence). This CDR3 spans 12 amino acids. CDR3 nucleotide sequence: TGTGCCAGCACCTCCGCGACCGGAGTCCAGCATTTT. The encoded protein is CASTSATGVQHF.

This rearrangement joins TRBV4-2 to TRBJ1-1; no reliable D call. Trimming pared 3 bases from V and 6 bases from J, leaving 17 bases between. Germline V lookup: CDR1 LGHNA, CDR2 YNFKEQ. The CDR3 spans 15 residues. This chain's CDR3 is CASSHDEPAGSEAFF. The CDR3 DNA reads as TGTGCCAGCAGCCACGACGAACCGGCGGGGTCTGAAGCTTTCTTT.

The chain combines TRBV4-1 with TRBJ2-7, with a possible D match to TRBD2 (6 bases). Germline loops: CDR1 MGHRA, CDR2 YSYEKL. The CDR3 consists of 16 residues. Trimming left V 1 base short and J 2 bases short, with 15 bases between. CDR3 in DNA: TGCGCCAGCAGCCAAGGTGGGACTCGAACAGCCTACGAGCAGTACTTC. Amino acid sequence: CASSQGGTRTAYEQYF.

This clonotype came up many times. The chain combines TRBV6-6 with TRBJ2-5, with D perhaps matching TRBD1 (6 bases). Looked up from germline, CDR1 is MNHNY and CDR2 is SVGAGI (reference sequence). The germline V and J ends were trimmed by 5 bases and 14 bases, with 15 bases remaining between them. CDR3 length: 11 residues. The CDR3 DNA reads as TGTGCCAGCAGTCAGGGGACCGAAGCCTACTTC. It encodes CASSQGTEAYF.

This clonotype showed up just a few times. The chain carries TRBV28 and TRBJ2-3, with 8 bases that match TRBD2. Germline CDR1 is MDHEN and CDR2 is SYDVKM. The junction had 14 bases not matched to a gene; V was cut back by 2 bases and J by 4 bases. The CDR3 extends over 18 amino acids. CDR3 residues: CASSLPVMGRGDADTQYF. The CDR3, as DNA: TGTGCCAGCAGTTTACCGGTCATGGGGCGGGGGGACGCAGATACGCAGTATTTT. Based on the CDR3 plus reference TRBV28 and TRBJ2-3, the full variable domain is DVKVTQSSRYLVKRTGEKVFLECVQDMDHENMFWYRQDPGLGLRLIYFSYDVKMKEKGDIPEGYSVSREKKERFSLILESASTNQTSMYLCASSLPVMGRGDADTQYFGPGTRLTVL.

This clonotype was detected many times. The chain carries TRBV5-1 and TRBJ2-1, with D perhaps TRBD1 (5 bases). The germline V gene has CDR1 SGHRS and CDR2 YFSETQ. The CDR3 extends over 16 amino acids. The V end was cut by 4 bases, the J end by 2 bases, with 16 bases between. CDR3 DNA sequence: TGCGCCAGCAGCCTTCCATCCCCAGGGACCTACAATGAGCAGTTCTTC. Its translation is CASSLPSPGTYNEQFF. Looking up the rest from reference TRBV5-1 and TRBJ2-1 gives the full variable domain: KAGVTQTPRYLIKTRGQQVTLSCSPISGHRSVSWYQQTPGQGLQFLFEYFSETQRNKGNFPGRFSGRQFSNSRSEMNVSTLELGDSALYLCASSLPSPGTYNEQFFGPGTRLTVL.

The chain joins TRBV6-5 to TRBJ2-2; 8 bases agree with TRBD1. This CDR3 has 14 amino acids. Germline assignment: CDR1 MNHEY and CDR2 SVGAGI. J was trimmed by 4 bases and V by 5 bases; bases with no gene match: 3. The CDR3 loop is CASSRQGPTGELFF. CDR3 bases: TGTGCCAGCAGTCGACAGGGGCCCACCGGGGAGCTGTTTTTT.

A few counts support this clonotype. The rearrangement links TRBV28 to TRBJ2-7; 8 bases agree with TRBD2. CDR3 length: 13 residues. With V trimmed by 6 bases and J by 3 bases, 4 bases remained unmatched. Germline-derived CDR1 and CDR2 are MDHEN and SYDVKM. CDR3 amino acids: CASSPGGDYEQYV. CDR3 nucleotides: TGTGCCAGCAGCCCGGGGGGGGACTACGAGCAGTACGTC.

The chain is built from TRBV29-1 and TRBJ2-3, with D perhaps matching TRBD1 or TRBD2 (5 bases each). Germline V gene lookup returns CDR1 SQVTM and CDR2 ANQGSEA. CDR3 length: 16 amino acids. V shed 7 bases and J shed 3 bases, with 23 bases lying between them. The CDR3 DNA sequence: TGCAGCGCTCCCACGGGCTGGGGGTCTGCGACAGATACGCAGTATTTT. It codes for CSAPTGWGSATDTQYF.

V and J are TRBV4-3 and TRBJ1-3; D might be TRBD1 (6 bases). Trimming took off 1 base at V and 2 bases at J, with 12 bases between the two ends. The CDR3 contains 16 residues. Germline assignment: CDR1 LGHNA and CDR2 YSLEER. The CDR3 spells CASSQGEQGPGNTIYF. CDR3 DNA sequence: TGCGCCAGCAGCCAAGGTGAACAGGGACCTGGAAACACCATATATTTT.

This chain connects TRBV6-2 or TRBV6-3 to TRBJ2-5, with D uncertain. V lost 8 bases and J lost 5, with 15 bases in between. This CDR3 is 13 amino acids long. In germline, CDR1 is MNHEY, CDR2 SVGEGT. CDR3 sequence reads: CASGGSGGETQYF. CDR3 bases: TGTGCCAGCGGTGGGTCAGGCGGTGAGACCCAGTACTTC.

This clonotype was seen a few times. The V gene is TRBV6-6, the J gene TRBJ2-7, with D possibly TRBD1 on 6 matching bases. The germline V and J ends were trimmed by 10 bases and 1 base, with 11 bases remaining between them. The CDR3 is made up of 12 amino acids. Looked up from germline, CDR1 is MNHNY and CDR2 is SVGAGI (reference sequence). DNA of the CDR3: TGTGCCACAAGGACAGCGTCCTACGAGCAGTACGTC. Its translation: CATRTASYEQYV.

The V gene is TRBV29-1, the J gene TRBJ2-1; D not certain. V was trimmed by 5 bases and J by 9 bases, leaving 8 bases between them. Germline loops: CDR1 SQVTM, CDR2 ANQGSEA. This CDR3 contains 10 residues. The CDR3 region is CSVYTGEQFF. The CDR3 region has the DNA TGCAGCGTTTACACGGGTGAGCAGTTCTTC.

The chain recombines TRBV4-3 with TRBJ2-7; possibly TRBD2 for D (6 bases). Trimming stripped 0 bases from V and 6 bases from J, with 15 bases between. The CDR3 runs 15 residues. Germline CDR1 and CDR2: LGHNA and YSLEER. CDR3 DNA: TGCGCCAGCAGCCAAGAGGGACGTCCGGGGGTCGAGCAGTACGTC. This gives the protein CASSQEGRPGVEQYV.

This clonotype appeared a few times. The V and J genes are TRBV28 and TRBJ1-3; 8 bases fit TRBD1. V lost 8 bases to trimming and J lost 0 bases; unmatched junction nucleotides: 9. This CDR3 region has 16 residues. The germline CDR1 and CDR2 sequences are MDHEN and SYDVKM. CDR3 DNA sequence: TGTGCCAGCGGTGGGGACAGGCAATTCTCTGGAAACACCATATATTTT. Its protein is CASGGDRQFSGNTIYF.

This chain connects TRBV11-1 to TRBJ2-3, with D perhaps assigned TRBD1 or TRBD2 (5 bases each). CDR1 and CDR2 from the germline V gene are SGHAT and FQDESV (reference sequence). The CDR3 covers 17 residues. V dropped 0 bases and J dropped 2 bases, with 15 bases sitting between them. CDR3 region: CASSLARSPGPTDTQYF. In DNA form, the CDR3 reads TGTGCCAGCAGCTTAGCAAGGTCTCCGGGACCCACAGATACGCAGTATTTT. Looking up the rest from reference TRBV11-1 and TRBJ2-3 gives the full variable domain: EAEVAQSPRYKITEKSQAVAFWCDPISGHATLYWYRQILGQGPELLVQFQDESVVDDSQLPKDRFSAERLKGVDSTLKIQPAELGDSAMYLCASSLARSPGPTDTQYFGPGTRLTVL.

The V gene is TRBV19, the J gene TRBJ1-2, with TRBD1 identical over 9 bases. Germline V gene lookup returns CDR1 LNHDA and CDR2 SQIVND (reference sequence). Trimming took 2 bases from V and 2 from J; bases not matched to a gene: 3. This CDR3 has 15 residues. In nucleotides, the CDR3 is TGTGCCAGTAGTATAAATACAGGGGGCAACTATGGCTACACCTTC. Protein: CASSINTGGNYGYTF.

The V call is TRBV6-5, the J call TRBJ1-2; D gene uncertain. The CDR3 runs 15 residues. Per germline, CDR1 MNHEY and CDR2 SVGAGI. Trimming cost V 0 bases and J 6 bases, with 14 bases left between them. The CDR3 nucleotides are TGTGCCAGCAGTTACTCACGAGTGACATTCAATGGCTACACCTTC. It specifies CASSYSRVTFNGYTF.